This passage covers 13 T cell receptor beta chains from one sample sequenced in a study of T cell changes during pregnancy in multiple sclerosis. TCRdb keeps only in-frame clones here, not all; method: immunoSEQ multiplex PCR. The sample comprises about 68,000 clones, approximately 90% of which are singletons, and approximately 1.4% rests with the top ten. The sequenced sample was peripheral blood, obtained in the second trimester of pregnancy. The receptors were gathered from a female donor in good health, enrolled as a control in a pregnancy study.

The chain links TRBV11-3 to TRBJ2-7; the D gene is possibly TRBD1 (5 bases). This CDR3 region has 15 residues. The ends were cut back, 1 base at V and 3 bases at J, with 13 bases in the middle. Germline CDR1 is SGHNT and CDR2 is YENEEA. The CDR3 nucleotides read TGTGCCAGCAGCTTAGTCTCAGGGTCAATCTACGAGCAGTACTTC. Protein product: CASSLVSGSIYEQYF. Using reference TRBV11-3 and TRBJ2-7 for the parts outside the CDR3, the full variable domain is EAGVVQSPRYKIIEKKQPVAFWCNPISGHNTLYWYLQNLGQGPELLIRYENEEAVDDSQLPKDRFSAERLKGVDSTLKIQPAELGDSAVYLCASSLVSGSIYEQYFGPGTRLTVT.

V and J are TRBV2 and TRBJ2-5; 15 bases map to TRBD2. Germline trimming cut 6 bases from V and 5 bases from J; bases unmatched to any gene: 7. The CDR3 contains 16 residues. Germline loops: CDR1 SNHLY, CDR2 FYNNEI. For the CDR3, the DNA is TGTGCCAGCAGCGGGACTAGCGGGGGGCCTAGGGAGACCCAGTACTTC. Translating gives CASSGTSGGPRETQYF.

V and J are TRBV27 and TRBJ2-1; weak D call: TRBD2 (6 bases). The CDR3 sequence is 10 residues long. The V end was cut by 6 bases, the J end by 15 bases, with 12 bases between. In germline, CDR1 is MNHEY, CDR2 SMNVEV (reference sequence). The CDR3 loop reads CASSGRVGFF. The CDR3 nucleotides read TGTGCCAGCAGCGGGAGAGTGGGGTTCTTC.

This clone was counted between two and nine times. The chain employs TRBV6-1 and TRBJ2-6, with 11 bases matching TRBD2. Germline CDR1 MNHNS, CDR2 SASEGT. This CDR3 spans 18 amino acids. V shed 3 bases, J shed 0 bases, and the junction held 4 bases outside the gene matches. This chain's CDR3 is CASSDEGTSGSGANVLTF. DNA of the CDR3: TGTGCCAGCAGTGACGAGGGGACTAGCGGCTCTGGGGCCAACGTCCTGACTTTC.

The table lists this clone with a count of one. This sequence joins TRBV6-1 and TRBJ2-7; no clear D. Germline CDR1 MNHNS, CDR2 SASEGT. Trimming took 2 bases from V and 6 from J, leaving 11 bases between them. This CDR3 comprises 13 residues. The CDR3 nucleotides read TGTGCCAGCAGTGAACCGCCAGTCGCCGAGCAGTACTTC. Translation: CASSEPPVAEQYF.

This clone was detected a few times. The genes are TRBV6-4 and TRBJ1-1, with 12 bases that match TRBD1. CDR1 is MRHNA and CDR2 is SNTAGT in the germline V gene. The CDR3 spans 14 residues. The trim removed 2 bases at V and 9 bases at J, leaving 4 bases unmatched. CDR3 DNA: TGTGCCAGCAGTGACGGGACAGGGGGCGGGCAAGCTTTCTTT. It yields the protein CASSDGTGGGQAFF.

The J gene is TRBJ1-4, the V gene TRBV7-9, with D uncertain. The CDR3 spans 14 residues. The germline CDR1 and CDR2 sequences are SEHNR and FQNEAQ (reference sequence). V lost 3 bases to trimming and J lost 1 base, with 6 bases between them. CDR3 bases: TGTGCCAGCAGCTTGGGAGAAACTAATGAAAAACTGTTTTTT. This encodes CASSLGETNEKLFF.

J is TRBJ2-1 and V is TRBV25-1, with a possible D match to TRBD2 (5 bases). This CDR3 spans 16 amino acids. V lost 4 bases to trimming and J lost 0 bases, with 13 bases between them. The germline V gene encodes CDR1 MGHDK and CDR2 SYGVNS. In DNA, the CDR3 is TGTGCCAGCAGTGGAAGCGGTGGGAGCTCCTACAATGAGCAGTTCTTC. Its protein is CASSGSGGSSYNEQFF.

The chain joins TRBV28 to TRBJ2-3; D is uncertain. The CDR3 covers 14 residues. The V end lost 4 bases, the J end lost 3 bases, and 11 bases lay between the germline ends. Germline V CDR1 and CDR2: MDHEN, SYDVKM. This CDR3 reads CASSSPLVTDTQYF. The CDR3 DNA sequence: TGTGCCAGCAGTTCCCCCCTAGTAACAGATACGCAGTATTTT.

The gene calls are TRBV6-1 and TRBJ1-2; 8 nucleotides match TRBD1. The CDR3 contains 12 residues. The germline gives CDR1 MNHNS, CDR2 SASEGT. Losses at the gene ends were 6 bases for V and 6 bases for J; bases not matched to a gene: 3. The CDR3 protein is CASSPTGDGYTF. The CDR3 nucleotides are TGTGCCAGCAGCCCGACAGGGGATGGCTACACCTTC.

The V call is TRBV30, the J call TRBJ2-6; TRBD2 agrees at 7 bases. Trimming removed 3 bases from V and 0 bases from J; junction bases left unmatched: 17. CDR1 is GTSNPN, CDR2 SVGIG, per germline (reference sequence). This CDR3 is built from 20 residues. The CDR3 DNA sequence: TGTGCCTGGAGAACCGGGGGGAGGGCTGTGCTATTCTCTGGGGCCAACGTCCTGACTTTC. As protein: CAWRTGGRAVLFSGANVLTF.

The chain uses TRBV9 and TRBJ2-5; 15 bases match TRBD2. Losses at the gene ends were 0 bases for V and 1 base for J; bases not matched to a gene: 4. The germline gives CDR1 SGDLS, CDR2 YYNGEE. CDR3 length equals 18 residues. The chain's CDR3 is CASSVDWTSGGAQETQYF. The CDR3 nucleotides are TGTGCCAGCAGCGTAGATTGGACTAGCGGGGGGGCCCAAGAGACCCAGTACTTC.

V and J are TRBV6-1 and TRBJ1-5, with D maybe TRBD1 (5 bases). Trimming shortened V by 5 bases and J by 4 bases, and 9 bases separated the two germline ends. Germline CDR1 MNHNS, CDR2 SASEGT. The CDR3 extends over 13 amino acids. Written as DNA, the CDR3 is TGTGCCAGCAGTCCAACAGGTAATCAGCCCCAGCATTTT. Translated: CASSPTGNQPQHF.